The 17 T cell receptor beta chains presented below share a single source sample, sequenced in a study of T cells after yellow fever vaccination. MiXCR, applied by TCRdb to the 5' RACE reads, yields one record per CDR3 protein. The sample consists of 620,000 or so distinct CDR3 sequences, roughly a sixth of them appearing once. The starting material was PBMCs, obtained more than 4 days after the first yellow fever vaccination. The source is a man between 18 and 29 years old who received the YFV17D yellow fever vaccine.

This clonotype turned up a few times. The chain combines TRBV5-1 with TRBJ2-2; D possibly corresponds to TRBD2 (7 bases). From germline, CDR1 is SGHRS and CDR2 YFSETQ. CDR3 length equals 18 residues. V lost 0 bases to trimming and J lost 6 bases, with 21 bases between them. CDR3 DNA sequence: TGCGCCAGCAGCTTGGCCGGCGGGGGCATAACAATTTCCGGGGAGCTGTTTTTT. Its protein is CASSLAGGGITISGELFF.

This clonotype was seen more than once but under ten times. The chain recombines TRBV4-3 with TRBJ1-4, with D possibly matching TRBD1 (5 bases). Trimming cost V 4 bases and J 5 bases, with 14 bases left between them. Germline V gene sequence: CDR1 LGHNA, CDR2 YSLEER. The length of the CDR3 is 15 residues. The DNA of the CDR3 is TGCGCCAGCAGCCCCGGGAAGGGGAAGAATGAAAAACTGTTTTTT. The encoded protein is CASSPGKGKNEKLFF.

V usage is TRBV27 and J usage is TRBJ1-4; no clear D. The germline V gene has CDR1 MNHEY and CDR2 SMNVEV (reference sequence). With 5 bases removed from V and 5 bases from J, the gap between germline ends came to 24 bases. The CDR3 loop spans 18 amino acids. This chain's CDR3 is CASSIRPPTTEPNEKLFF. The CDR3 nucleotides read TGTGCCAGCAGTATACGTCCCCCCACGACGGAGCCAAATGAAAAACTGTTTTTT.

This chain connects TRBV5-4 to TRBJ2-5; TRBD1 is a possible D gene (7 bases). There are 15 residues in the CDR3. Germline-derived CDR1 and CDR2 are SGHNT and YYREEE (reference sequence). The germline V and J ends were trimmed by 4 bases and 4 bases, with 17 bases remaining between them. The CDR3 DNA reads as TGTGCCAGCAGCAAACAGGAGGGGGCCCGAGAGACCCAGTACTTC. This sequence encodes CASSKQEGARETQYF.

CDR3 DNA: TGTGCCAGCAGCCCCGTAGGGCAAGGGGCGAACACTGAAGCTTTCTTT. Translated: CASSPVGQGANTEAFF. The V and J genes are TRBV5-6 and TRBJ1-1; D is perhaps TRBD1 (5 bases). This CDR3 contains 16 residues. Germline CDR1 and CDR2: SGHDT and YYEEEE. Trimming shortened V by 4 bases and J by 1 base, and 17 bases separated the two germline ends.

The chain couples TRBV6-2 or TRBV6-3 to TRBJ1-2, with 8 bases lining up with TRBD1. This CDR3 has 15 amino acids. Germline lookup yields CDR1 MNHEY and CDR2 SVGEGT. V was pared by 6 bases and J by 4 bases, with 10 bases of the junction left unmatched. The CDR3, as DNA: TGTGCCAGCAGGGTGGACAGGGATGATTTCTATGGCTACACCTTC. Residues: CASRVDRDDFYGYTF.

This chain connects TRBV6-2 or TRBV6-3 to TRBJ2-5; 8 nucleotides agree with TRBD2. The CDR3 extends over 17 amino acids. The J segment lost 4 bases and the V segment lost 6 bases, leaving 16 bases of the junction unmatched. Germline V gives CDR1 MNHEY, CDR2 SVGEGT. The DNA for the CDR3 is TGTGCCAGCAGGCCCCTGCGTTCAGCGGGGGAGGGAGAGACCCAGTACTTC. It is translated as CASRPLRSAGEGETQYF.

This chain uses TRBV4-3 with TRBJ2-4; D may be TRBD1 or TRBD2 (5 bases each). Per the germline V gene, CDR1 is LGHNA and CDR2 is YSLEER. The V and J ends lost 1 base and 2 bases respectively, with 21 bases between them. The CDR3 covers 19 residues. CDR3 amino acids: CASSQGHSGRDGSKNIQYF. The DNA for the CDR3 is TGCGCCAGCAGCCAAGGGCACAGCGGCAGGGACGGTTCCAAAAACATTCAGTACTTC.

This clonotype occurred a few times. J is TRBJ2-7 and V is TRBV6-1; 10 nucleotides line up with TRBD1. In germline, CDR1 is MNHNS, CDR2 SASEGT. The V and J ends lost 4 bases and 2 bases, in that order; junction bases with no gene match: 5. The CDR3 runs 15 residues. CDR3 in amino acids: CASSVGQGDTYEQYV. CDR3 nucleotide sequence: TGTGCCAGCAGTGTCGGACAGGGGGACACCTACGAGCAGTACGTC.

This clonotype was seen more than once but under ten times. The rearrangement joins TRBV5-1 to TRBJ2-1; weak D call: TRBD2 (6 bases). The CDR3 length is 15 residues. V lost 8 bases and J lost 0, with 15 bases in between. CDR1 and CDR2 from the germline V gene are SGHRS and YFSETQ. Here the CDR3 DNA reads TGCGCCAGTGACCCCGGGGGTAGCTCCTACAATGAGCAGTTCTTC. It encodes CASDPGGSSYNEQFF.

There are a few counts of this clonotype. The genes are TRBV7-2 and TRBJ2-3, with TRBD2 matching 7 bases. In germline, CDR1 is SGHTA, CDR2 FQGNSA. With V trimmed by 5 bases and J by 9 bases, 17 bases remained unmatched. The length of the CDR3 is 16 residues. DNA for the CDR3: TGTGCCAGCAGCCCAGAGGGTTGGCGGGGGAGGGAGACGCAGTATTTT. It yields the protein CASSPEGWRGRETQYF.

The CDR3 nucleotides are TGTGCCTGGAGTTCTCTTTGGCCGAGGGGGGGCCGCACGAACACCGGGGAGCTGTTTTTT. Encoded protein: CAWSSLWPRGGRTNTGELFF. V is TRBV30 and J is TRBJ2-2; possibly TRBD2 for D (7 bases). The CDR3 covers 20 residues. Trimming cost V 2 bases and J 0 bases, with 25 bases left between them. Looked up from germline, CDR1 is GTSNPN and CDR2 is SVGIG (reference sequence).

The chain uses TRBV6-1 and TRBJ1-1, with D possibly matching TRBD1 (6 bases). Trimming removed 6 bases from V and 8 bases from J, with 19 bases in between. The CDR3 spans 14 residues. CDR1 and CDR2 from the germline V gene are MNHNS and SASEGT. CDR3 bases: TGTGCCAGCAGATCCCGACGGGACAACCAAGAAGCTTTCTTT. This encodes CASRSRRDNQEAFF.

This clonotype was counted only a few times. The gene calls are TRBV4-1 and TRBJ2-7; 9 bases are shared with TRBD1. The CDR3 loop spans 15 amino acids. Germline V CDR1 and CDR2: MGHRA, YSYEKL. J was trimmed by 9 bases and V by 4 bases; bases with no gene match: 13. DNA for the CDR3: TGCGCCAGCAGCCCCGGTGGGACAGGGTTCCTGGGGCAGTACTTC. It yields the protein CASSPGGTGFLGQYF.

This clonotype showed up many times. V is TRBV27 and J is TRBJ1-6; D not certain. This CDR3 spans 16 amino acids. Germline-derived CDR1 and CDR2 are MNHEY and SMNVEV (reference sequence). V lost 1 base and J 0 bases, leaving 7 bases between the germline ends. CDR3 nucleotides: TGTGCCAGCAGTTTATTGGGGAGCTCCTATAATTCACCCCTCCACTTT. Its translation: CASSLLGSSYNSPLHF.

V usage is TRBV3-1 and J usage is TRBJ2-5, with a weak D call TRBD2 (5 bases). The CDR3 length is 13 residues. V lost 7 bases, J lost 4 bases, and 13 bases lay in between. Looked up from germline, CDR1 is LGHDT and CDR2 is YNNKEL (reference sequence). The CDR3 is CASTPLAGETQYF. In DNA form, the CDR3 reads TGTGCCAGCACCCCCCTGGCGGGAGAGACCCAGTACTTC.

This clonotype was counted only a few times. The CDR3: CASSFVGGFSTDTQYF. The DNA of the CDR3 is TGCGCCAGCAGCTTCGTCGGGGGGTTTAGCACAGATACGCAGTATTTT. J is TRBJ2-3 and V is TRBV5-1, with 7 bases that match TRBD2. The CDR3 extends over 16 amino acids. Germline lookup yields CDR1 SGHRS and CDR2 YFSETQ. After removal of 2 bases from V and 0 bases from J, the junction contained 6 bases not matched to a gene.